What follows are 30 T cell receptor beta chains derived from one specimen sequenced in a study of blood T cell repertoires in COVID-19. The table came from immunoSEQ multiplex PCR; TCRdb's copy has only in-frame clones and leaves some out. This sample has roughly 300,000 clones, with approximately 91% found just once. Sequencing was carried out using PBMCs or T cells enriched from blood (not recorded which). The receptors originated from a middle-aged woman with acute COVID-19.

In DNA form, the CDR3 reads TGTGCCAGCTCACCGGGGACAGGAGAAAACATTCAGTACTTC. Its protein is CASSPGTGENIQYF. The V call is TRBV18, the J call TRBJ2-4; 8 bases agree with TRBD1. The V and J ends lost 3 bases and 5 bases, in that order; junction bases with no gene match: 3. The CDR3 sequence is 14 residues long. The germline CDR1 and CDR2 sequences are KGHSH and LQKENI.

The CDR3 region has the DNA TGTGCCAGTGGGAGAGCAGGCGGGGAGCAGTACTTC. This translates into CASGRAGGEQYF. This chain connects TRBV19 to TRBJ2-7; perhaps TRBD2 as D (5 bases). CDR1 is LNHDA, CDR2 SQIVND, per germline (reference sequence). V lost 8 bases and J 7 bases, leaving 15 bases between the germline ends. The CDR3 length is 12 residues.

The V call is TRBV28, the J call TRBJ1-5; tentative D call: TRBD1 (5 bases). Germline V CDR1 and CDR2: MDHEN, SYDVKM. V gave up 7 bases and J gave up 11 bases, with 21 bases separating them. The CDR3 is 14 residues long. CDR3 loop: CASTQGQGTKSQHF. Here the CDR3 DNA reads TGTGCCAGCACCCAAGGGCAGGGCACCAAGTCCCAGCATTTT.

The rearrangement links TRBV4-2 to TRBJ2-1, with TRBD2 as a possible D gene (5 bases). Germline V gene lookup returns CDR1 LGHNA and CDR2 YNFKEQ. The CDR3 is 14 residues long. The V end lost 0 bases, the J end lost 7 bases, and 10 bases lay between the germline ends. The CDR3 here is CASSQEAGWNEQFF. CDR3 DNA: TGTGCCAGCAGCCAAGAGGCGGGTTGGAATGAGCAGTTCTTC.

The J gene is TRBJ1-1, the V gene TRBV29-1; 7 bases agree with TRBD1. CDR1 and CDR2 from the germline V gene are SQVTM and ANQGSEA. The CDR3 is 13 residues long. V gave up 3 bases and J gave up 5 bases; unmatched junction bases: 6. The CDR3 reads CSVDRQGGTEAFF. The CDR3 DNA reads TGCAGCGTTGATAGACAGGGAGGAACTGAAGCTTTCTTT.

This chain links TRBV19 with TRBJ2-2; 9 positions agree with TRBD2. The trim removed 4 bases at V and 4 bases at J, leaving 7 bases unmatched. Germline-derived CDR1 and CDR2 are LNHDA and SQIVND (reference sequence). CDR3 length equals 16 residues. CDR3 in amino acids: CASSSTSGSTTGELFF. The CDR3 DNA follows: TGTGCCAGTAGTAGTACTAGCGGGTCGACCACCGGGGAGCTGTTTTTT.

A single count supports this clone. This rearrangement joins TRBV2 to TRBJ2-3; 9 bases align to TRBD2. Germline loops: CDR1 SNHLY, CDR2 FYNNEI. The CDR3 consists of 14 residues. V lost 3 bases, J lost 8 bases, and 6 bases stayed unmatched. CDR3 nucleotide sequence: TGTGCCAGCAGTGACCTAGCGGGATACGGTACGCAGTATTTT. Amino acid sequence: CASSDLAGYGTQYF.

This chain links TRBV5-1 with TRBJ1-1; weak D call: TRBD1 (5 bases). The V gene lost 1 base and the J gene lost 4 bases, with 17 bases spanning the gap. The CDR3 has 16 amino acids. Germline V gives CDR1 SGHRS, CDR2 YFSETQ. CDR3: CASSLYPREEGTEAFF. DNA for the CDR3: TGCGCCAGCAGCTTGTACCCCAGGGAGGAGGGCACTGAAGCTTTCTTT. The variable domain in full, with the rest retrieved from reference TRBV5-1 and TRBJ1-1, is KAGVTQTPRYLIKTRGQQVTLSCSPISGHRSVSWYQQTPGQGLQFLFEYFSETQRNKGNFPGRFSGRQFSNSRSEMNVSTLELGDSALYLCASSLYPREEGTEAFFGQGTRLTVV.

Note on this clone: At one boundary the junction diverges from the germline segment, which might be a read error. The chain joins TRBV6-5 to TRBJ2-5; TRBD1 aligns across 9 bases. Germline CDR1 reads MNHEY; CDR2 reads SVGAGI. The CDR3 contains 13 residues. The CDR3 region has the DNA TGTGCCAGCAGCAACAGGGGGCAAGGGACCCAGTACTTC. It translates to CASSNRGQGTQYF.

CDR3 nucleotides: TGTGCCTCCCAATACCCCCGACAGAGAGCCTACGAGCAGTACTTC. Translated: CASQYPRQRAYEQYF. The chain uses TRBV24-1 and TRBJ2-7; a possible D gene is TRBD1 (5 bases). Trimming took off 12 bases at V and 2 bases at J, with 22 bases between the two ends. This CDR3 is 15 amino acids long. The V gene's germline CDR1 is KGHDR and CDR2 SFDVKD.

V and J are TRBV11-3 and TRBJ2-7; TRBD2 agrees at 12 bases. After removal of 5 bases from V and 5 bases from J, the junction contained 16 bases not matched to a gene. The germline gives CDR1 SGHNT, CDR2 YENEEA. The CDR3 extends over 18 amino acids. This CDR3 is CASSLNPKLAGGPHEQYF. CDR3 nucleotide sequence: TGTGCCAGCAGCCTGAACCCAAAACTAGCGGGAGGTCCCCACGAGCAGTACTTC.

A word on this clone: With a much larger clone just one base away, this may be a read error. This rearrangement joins TRBV5-1 to TRBJ1-1; D might be TRBD1 (5 bases). This CDR3 region has 14 residues. Germline V gene lookup returns CDR1 SGHRS and CDR2 YFSETQ. Trimming removed 0 bases at V and 5 bases at J, with 11 bases between. CDR3: CASSLDQGRTEAFF. In DNA, the CDR3 is TGCGCCAGCAGCTTGGACCAGGGTAGGACTGAAGCTTTCTTT.

The gene calls are TRBV19 and TRBJ2-1; tentative D call: TRBD2 (6 bases). There are 14 residues in the CDR3. The germline V gene has CDR1 LNHDA and CDR2 SQIVND (reference sequence). V lost 5 bases and J lost 8, with 16 bases in between. The CDR3 coding sequence is TGTGCCAGTAGTCTCCCCCGGGGAGGAGATGAGCAGTTCTTC. Translated: CASSLPRGGDEQFF.

V is TRBV27 and J is TRBJ1-1, with D maybe TRBD1 (5 bases). V dropped 6 bases and J dropped 3 bases, with 17 bases sitting between them. Germline V CDR1 and CDR2: MNHEY, SMNVEV (reference sequence). The CDR3 contains 15 residues. CDR3 protein: CASRPAFGGDTEAFF. The CDR3 nucleotides read TGTGCCAGCAGACCAGCCTTCGGGGGGGACACTGAAGCTTTCTTT.

V and J are TRBV6-1 and TRBJ2-7; D perhaps matches TRBD2 (5 bases). Germline V lookup: CDR1 MNHNS, CDR2 SASEGT. The CDR3 loop spans 14 amino acids. Deletions cut 3 bases from V and 3 bases from J, with 12 bases between. CDR3 residues: CASSESPEGYEQYF. The CDR3 DNA is TGTGCCAGCAGTGAGTCCCCCGAGGGCTACGAGCAGTACTTC.

The chain links TRBV12-3 or TRBV12-4 to TRBJ2-3; a possible D gene is TRBD2 (5 bases). CDR3 length equals 12 residues. Trimming shortened V by 3 bases and J by 8 bases, and 9 bases separated the two germline ends. The CDR3 DNA sequence: TGTGCCAGCAGTTTGTTTGCGGGTACGCAGTATTTT. Protein product: CASSLFAGTQYF.

The chain links TRBV6-2 or TRBV6-3 to TRBJ2-3; 9 bases map to TRBD1. Germline V CDR1 and CDR2: MNHEY, SVGEGT. The CDR3 has 16 amino acids. J was trimmed by 3 bases and V by 4 bases; bases with no gene match: 8. The CDR3 loop is CASSSPRDRATDTQYF. The DNA of the CDR3 is TGTGCCAGCAGTTCGCCCCGGGACAGGGCAACAGATACGCAGTATTTT.

V is TRBV6-5 and J is TRBJ2-2; D not resolved. This CDR3 comprises 16 residues. Germline assignment: CDR1 MNHEY and CDR2 SVGAGI. Trimming stripped 2 bases from V and 1 base from J, with 11 bases between. The CDR3, as DNA: TGTGCCAGCAGTTACAAGAGGTGGATGAACACCGGGGAGCTGTTTTTT. Protein sequence: CASSYKRWMNTGELFF.

V and J are TRBV2 and TRBJ1-2, with D perhaps TRBD1 (6 bases). This CDR3 comprises 14 residues. From germline, CDR1 is SNHLY and CDR2 FYNNEI. V was cut by 4 bases and J by 0 bases, with 9 bases left in between. This chain's CDR3 is CASSVDSPNYGYTF. Here the CDR3 DNA reads TGTGCCAGCAGTGTGGACAGCCCTAACTATGGCTACACCTTC.

The V call is TRBV7-3, the J call TRBJ2-1; maybe TRBD2 (5 bases). Germline CDR1 is SGHTA and CDR2 is FQGTGA. This CDR3 is built from 13 residues. Trimming shortened V by 7 bases and J by 8 bases, and 15 bases separated the two germline ends. For the CDR3, the DNA is TGTGCCAGCAACGCTAGCCCTGGCGATGAGCAGTTCTTC. This translates into CASNASPGDEQFF. Full variable domain (missing parts from reference TRBV7-3 and TRBJ2-1): GAGVSQTPSNKVTEKGKYVELRCDPISGHTALYWYRQSLGQGPEFLIYFQGTGAADDSGLPNDRFFAVRPEGSVSTLKIQRTERGDSAVYLCASNASPGDEQFFGPGTRLTVL.

This clone was observed once. This chain connects TRBV14 to TRBJ2-2, with no clear D. V shed 5 bases and J shed 4 bases, with 8 bases lying between them. The CDR3 extends over 13 amino acids. The germline V gene encodes CDR1 SGHDN and CDR2 FVKESK. CDR3 DNA: TGTGCCAGCAGCTCGAGAACCACCGGGGAGCTGTTTTTT. Translating it yields CASSSRTTGELFF.

This clone was detected only a few times. The chain has TRBV5-3 and TRBJ1-4, with 8 bases identical to TRBD1. TRBV5-3 is noted as an ORF with a role that remains uncertain. CDR3 size: 16 residues. J was trimmed by 2 bases and V by 4 bases; bases with no gene match: 7. The CDR3 is CARSPQGAPTNEKLFF. As DNA, the CDR3 is TGTGCCAGAAGCCCCCAGGGGGCGCCGACTAATGAAAAACTGTTTTTT.

The chain combines TRBV11-3 with TRBJ2-1; a weak D match, TRBD2 (6 bases). Looked up from germline, CDR1 is SGHNT and CDR2 is YENEEA. Trimming removed 5 bases from V and 9 bases from J, with 14 bases in between. The CDR3 runs to 13 residues. CDR3 nucleotides: TGTGCCAGCAGCCCAACTAGCATCGGTGAGCAGTTCTTC. Its protein product is CASSPTSIGEQFF. The variable domain in full, completed from reference TRBV11-3 and TRBJ2-1, reads EAGVVQSPRYKIIEKKQPVAFWCNPISGHNTLYWYLQNLGQGPELLIRYENEEAVDDSQLPKDRFSAERLKGVDSTLKIQPAELGDSAVYLCASSPTSIGEQFFGPGTRLTVL.

This rearrangement joins TRBV27 to TRBJ2-1; possibly TRBD1 for D (6 bases). Trimming stripped 5 bases from V and 9 bases from J, with 26 bases between. The CDR3 runs 17 residues. The germline CDR1 and CDR2 sequences are MNHEY and SMNVEV (reference sequence). The CDR3 reads CASSPPYGTPHATEQFF. For the CDR3, the DNA is TGTGCCAGCAGTCCACCATACGGGACACCGCATGCCACTGAGCAGTTCTTC.

The J gene is TRBJ1-1, the V gene TRBV2; 7 bases fit TRBD1. From germline, CDR1 is SNHLY and CDR2 FYNNEI. The CDR3 totals 13 residues. With V trimmed by 6 bases and J by 4 bases, 5 bases remained unmatched. CDR3 residues: CASRGGGGTEAFF. CDR3 DNA: TGTGCCAGCAGAGGGGGCGGAGGCACTGAAGCTTTCTTT.

The rearrangement uses TRBV24-1 and TRBJ2-5, with D unclear. Germline assignment: CDR1 KGHDR and CDR2 SFDVKD. V lost 4 bases and J lost 1, with 12 bases in between. The length of the CDR3 is 15 residues. Written as DNA, the CDR3 is TGTGCCACCAGTGAGCAGGAACGCTTCCAAGAGACCCAGTACTTC. Residues: CATSEQERFQETQYF.

The chain links TRBV4-3 to TRBJ1-1; D is unclear. This CDR3 contains 16 residues. The V gene's germline CDR1 is LGHNA and CDR2 YSLEER. V was shortened by 0 bases and J by 1 base, with 12 bases between the two germline ends. DNA for the CDR3: TGCGCCAGCAGCCAAGATCTACAGATGAAGAACACTGAAGCTTTCTTT. It codes for CASSQDLQMKNTEAFF.

The CDR3 nucleotides are TGTGCCAGTAGGAGGACAGGGGTTTTGAGCAATCAGCCCCAGCATTTT. It codes for CASRRTGVLSNQPQHF. The chain carries TRBV19 and TRBJ1-5; 9 bases line up with TRBD1. This CDR3 is built from 16 residues. Trimming cost V 6 bases and J 1 base; bases outside gene matches: 7. Germline values: CDR1 LNHDA, CDR2 SQIVND (reference sequence).

This rearrangement joins TRBV5-8 to TRBJ1-5, with a weak D call TRBD1 (6 bases). V was clipped by 3 bases and J by 11 bases, with 18 bases between them. Germline CDR1 SGHTS, CDR2 YDEGEE. This CDR3 is built from 14 residues. The chain's CDR3 is CASSSEGVRAAQHF. The CDR3 DNA sequence: TGTGCCAGCAGCTCCGAGGGGGTTAGGGCGGCCCAGCATTTT.

This clone has a single count. The CDR3 spells CSASKMQETQYF. DNA for the CDR3: TGCAGTGCTAGTAAGATGCAGGAGACCCAGTACTTC. The chain links TRBV20-1 to TRBJ2-5; D not resolved. The CDR3 loop spans 12 amino acids. Germline CDR1 and CDR2: DFQATT and SNEGSKA (reference sequence). V was cut by 3 bases and J by 5 bases, with 10 bases left in between.